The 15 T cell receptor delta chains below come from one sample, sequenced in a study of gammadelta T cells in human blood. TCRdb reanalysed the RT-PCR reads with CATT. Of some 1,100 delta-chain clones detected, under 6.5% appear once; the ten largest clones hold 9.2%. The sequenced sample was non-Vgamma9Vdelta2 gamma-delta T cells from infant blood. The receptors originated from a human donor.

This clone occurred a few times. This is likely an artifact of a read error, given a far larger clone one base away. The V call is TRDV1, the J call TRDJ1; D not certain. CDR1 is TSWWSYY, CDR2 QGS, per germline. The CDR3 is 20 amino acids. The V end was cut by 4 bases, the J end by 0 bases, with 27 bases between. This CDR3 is CALGVIPPLEPRQYTDKLIF. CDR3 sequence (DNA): TGTGCTCTTGGGGTCATTCCCCCCCTTGAGCCCCGGCAGTACACCGATAAACTCATCTTT.

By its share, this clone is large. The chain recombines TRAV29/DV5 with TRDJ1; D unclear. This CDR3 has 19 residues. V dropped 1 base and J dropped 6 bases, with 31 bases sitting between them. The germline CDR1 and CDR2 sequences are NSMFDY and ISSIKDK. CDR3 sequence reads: CAASLPDEEGPPSLNKLIF. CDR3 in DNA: TGTGCAGCAAGCTTACCCGACGAAGAAGGACCCCCATCTCTTAATAAACTCATCTTT.

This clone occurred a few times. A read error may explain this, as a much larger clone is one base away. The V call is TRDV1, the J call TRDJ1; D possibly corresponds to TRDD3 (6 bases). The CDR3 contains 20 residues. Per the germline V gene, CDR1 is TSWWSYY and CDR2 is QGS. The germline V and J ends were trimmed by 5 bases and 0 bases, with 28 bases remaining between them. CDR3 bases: TGTGCTCTTGGGAAAACGGCCCTACCTATTGGGGGGCAGTACACCGATAAACTCATCTTT. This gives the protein CALGKTALPIGGQYTDKLIF.

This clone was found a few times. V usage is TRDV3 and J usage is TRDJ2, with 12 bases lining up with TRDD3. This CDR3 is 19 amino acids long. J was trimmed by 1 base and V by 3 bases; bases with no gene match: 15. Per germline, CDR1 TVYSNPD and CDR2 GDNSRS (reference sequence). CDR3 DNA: TGTGCCTTCACCACTCATCGTACTGGGGGATACTGTTTGACAGCACAACTCTTCTTT. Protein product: CAFTTHRTGGYCLTAQLFF.

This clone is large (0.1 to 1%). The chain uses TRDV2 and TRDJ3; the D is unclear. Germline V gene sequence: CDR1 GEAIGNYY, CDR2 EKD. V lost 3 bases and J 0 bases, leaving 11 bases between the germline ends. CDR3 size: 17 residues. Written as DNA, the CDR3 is TGTGCCTGTGACCGCCGACCAAGCTCCTGGGACACCCGACAGATGTTTTTC. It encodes CACDRRPSSWDTRQMFF.

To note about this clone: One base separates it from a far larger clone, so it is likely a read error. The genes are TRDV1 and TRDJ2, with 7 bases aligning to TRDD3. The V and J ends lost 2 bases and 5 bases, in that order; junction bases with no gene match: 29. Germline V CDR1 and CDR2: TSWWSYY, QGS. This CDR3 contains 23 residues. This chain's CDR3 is CALGEFFIRGGNGWGPITAQLFF. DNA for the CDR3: TGTGCTCTTGGGGAATTCTTCATACGGGGGGGTAATGGCTGGGGGCCTATTACAGCACAACTCTTCTTT.

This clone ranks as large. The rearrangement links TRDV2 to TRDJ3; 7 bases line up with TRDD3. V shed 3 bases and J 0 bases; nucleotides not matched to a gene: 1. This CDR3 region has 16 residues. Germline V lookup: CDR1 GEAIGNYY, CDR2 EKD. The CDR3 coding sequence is TGTGCCTGTGACTGGGGGAGCTCCTGGGACACCCGACAGATGTTTTTC. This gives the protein CACDWGSSWDTRQMFF.

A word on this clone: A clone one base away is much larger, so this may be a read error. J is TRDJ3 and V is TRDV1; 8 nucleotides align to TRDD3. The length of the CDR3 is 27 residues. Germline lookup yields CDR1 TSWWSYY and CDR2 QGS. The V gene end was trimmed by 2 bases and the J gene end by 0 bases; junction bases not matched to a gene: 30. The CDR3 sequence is CALGEARAPSATVLGGRSSWDTRQMFF. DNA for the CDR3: TGTGCTCTTGGGGAAGCGCGGGCCCCAAGCGCGACGGTACTGGGGGGTCGCAGCTCCTGGGACACCCGACAGATGTTTTTC.

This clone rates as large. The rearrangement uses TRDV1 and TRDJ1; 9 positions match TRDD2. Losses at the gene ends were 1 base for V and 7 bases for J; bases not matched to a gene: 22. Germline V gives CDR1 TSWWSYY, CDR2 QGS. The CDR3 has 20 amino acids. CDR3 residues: CALGERRSAFLRTGMGKLIF. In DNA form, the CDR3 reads TGTGCTCTTGGGGAACGGCGATCAGCCTTCCTACGTACGGGGATGGGTAAACTCATCTTT.

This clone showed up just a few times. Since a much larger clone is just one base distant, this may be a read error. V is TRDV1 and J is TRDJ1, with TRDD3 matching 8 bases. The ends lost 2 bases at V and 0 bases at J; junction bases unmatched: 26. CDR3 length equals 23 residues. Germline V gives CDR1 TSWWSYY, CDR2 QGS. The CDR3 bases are TGTGCTCTTGGGGAATGGGAAATTCCCATTAACTGGGGGGGAAGACCTAACACCGATAAACTCATCTTT. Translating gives CALGEWEIPINWGGRPNTDKLIF.

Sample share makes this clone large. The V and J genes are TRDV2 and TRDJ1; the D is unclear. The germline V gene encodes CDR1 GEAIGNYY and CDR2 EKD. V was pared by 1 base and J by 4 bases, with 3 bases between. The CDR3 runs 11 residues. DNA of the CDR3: TGTGCCTGTGACACGGGCGATAAACTCATCTTT. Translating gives CACDTGDKLIF.

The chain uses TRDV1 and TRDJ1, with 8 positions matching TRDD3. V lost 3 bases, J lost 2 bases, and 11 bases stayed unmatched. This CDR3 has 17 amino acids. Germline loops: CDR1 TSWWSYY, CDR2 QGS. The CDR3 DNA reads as TGTGCTCTTGGGGAGAAGTTAAACTGGGGGGATACCGATAAACTCATCTTT. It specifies CALGEKLNWGDTDKLIF.

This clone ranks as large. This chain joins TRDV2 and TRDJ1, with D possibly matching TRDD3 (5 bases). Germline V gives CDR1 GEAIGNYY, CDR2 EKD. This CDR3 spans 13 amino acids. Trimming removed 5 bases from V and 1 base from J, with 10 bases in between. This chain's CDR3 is CACGGIGTDKLIF. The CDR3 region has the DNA TGTGCCTGTGGAGGGATCGGCACCGATAAACTCATCTTT.

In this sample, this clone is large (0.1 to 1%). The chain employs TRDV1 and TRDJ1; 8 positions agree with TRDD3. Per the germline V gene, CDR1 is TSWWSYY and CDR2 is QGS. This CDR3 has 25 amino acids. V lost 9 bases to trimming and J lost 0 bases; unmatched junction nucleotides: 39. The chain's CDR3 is CALDEIRLPTETTGGPGLYTDKLIF. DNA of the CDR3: TGTGCTCTGGATGAGATACGCCTACCTACGGAGACTACTGGGGGCCCAGGCCTTTACACCGATAAACTCATCTTT.

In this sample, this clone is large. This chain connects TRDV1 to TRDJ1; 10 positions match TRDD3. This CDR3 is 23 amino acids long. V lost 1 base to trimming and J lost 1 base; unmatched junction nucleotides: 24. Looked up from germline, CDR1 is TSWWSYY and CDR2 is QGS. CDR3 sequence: CALGEQSRTSPGRGDTRTDKLIF. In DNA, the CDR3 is TGTGCTCTTGGGGAACAGTCCCGAACCTCCCCGGGTCGGGGGGATACGCGCACCGATAAACTCATCTTT.